The 11 T cell receptor beta chains below were found in one sample sequenced in a study of CD8+ T cells in alopecia areata. Treatment indicated: oral pan-JAK inhibitor, 5-10 mg twice daily. cDNA reverse transcribed from extracted RNA served as the sequencing template. Assay: immunoSEQ multiplex PCR; the TCRdb copy retains only in-frame clones and omits some. The sample has approximately 180,000 clones, roughly three fifths seen once. Sequenced material: CD4+ T cells sorted from blood, taken at roughly week 49, from a patient treated with tofacitinib. The source is a human donor with alopecia areata.

V usage is TRBV30 and J usage is TRBJ2-4; D is possibly TRBD2 (5 bases). Germline lookup yields CDR1 GTSNPN and CDR2 SVGIG (reference sequence). Trimming left V 0 bases short and J 9 bases short, with 15 bases between. The CDR3 covers 14 residues. The CDR3 DNA reads as TGTGCCTGGAGTGTACTCCTTCGGGGTCCCATTCAGTACTTC. As protein: CAWSVLLRGPIQYF.

This clone turned up a few times. The V and J genes are TRBV2 and TRBJ1-1; D remains ambiguous. With 10 bases removed from V and 4 bases from J, the gap between germline ends came to 16 bases. The length of the CDR3 is 13 residues. CDR1 and CDR2 from the germline V gene are SNHLY and FYNNEI. The DNA of the CDR3 is TGTGCCACCGGGGTCGTCCGTGCCACTGAAGCTTTCTTT. This translates into CATGVVRATEAFF.

This clone turned up a few times. The genes are TRBV7-2 and TRBJ2-3; the match to TRBD2 covers 9 bases. The CDR3 covers 16 residues. The germline V gene has CDR1 SGHTA and CDR2 FQGNSA. The ends lost 5 bases at V and 2 bases at J; junction bases unmatched: 8. The CDR3 nucleotides are TGTGCCAGCAGCCGATTAGCGGGGGCCTACACAGATACGCAGTATTTT. As protein: CASSRLAGAYTDTQYF.

The rearrangement joins TRBV29-1 to TRBJ1-2; D might be TRBD1 (5 bases). The CDR3 runs 13 residues. Germline values: CDR1 SQVTM, CDR2 ANQGSEA. V was pared by 4 bases and J by 4 bases, with 13 bases between. The CDR3 DNA is TGCAGCGTTGCGGTCGGGGGAAGCTATGGCTACACCTTC. It codes for CSVAVGGSYGYTF.

The chain joins TRBV10-3 to TRBJ2-5; perhaps TRBD2 as D (5 bases). This CDR3 has 13 residues. V was clipped by 9 bases and J by 3 bases, with 14 bases between them. Germline V gives CDR1 ENHRY, CDR2 SYGVKD. The CDR3 DNA follows: TGTGCCATGTCGGCGTCGAGGGAAGAGACCCAGTACTTC. Its translation: CAMSASREETQYF.

J is TRBJ2-3 and V is TRBV10-3; 8 nucleotides align to TRBD2. Losses at the gene ends were 11 bases for V and 4 bases for J; bases not matched to a gene: 5. This CDR3 region has 12 residues. Germline assignment: CDR1 ENHRY and CDR2 SYGVKD. The CDR3 sequence is CAVTGGADTQYF. DNA of the CDR3: TGTGCCGTCACCGGGGGGGCAGATACGCAGTATTTT.

The chain links TRBV18 to TRBJ2-3; maybe TRBD1 (6 bases). Per the germline V gene, CDR1 is KGHSH and CDR2 is LQKENI. Trimming removed 5 bases at V and 4 bases at J, with 13 bases between. This CDR3 is 14 amino acids long. CDR3 sequence reads: CASSSSTGPDTQYF. CDR3 sequence (DNA): TGTGCCAGCTCATCCTCCACAGGGCCAGATACGCAGTATTTT.

The table lists this clone with a few counts. V usage is TRBV4-3 and J usage is TRBJ2-5, with D possibly matching TRBD2 (5 bases). CDR1 and CDR2 from the germline V gene are LGHNA and YSLEER. The CDR3 is made up of 12 amino acids. Deletions cut 4 bases from V and 5 bases from J, with 8 bases between. CDR3 region: CASSPTGETQYF. DNA for the CDR3: TGCGCCAGCAGCCCGACGGGGGAGACCCAGTACTTC.

The chain carries TRBV25-1 and TRBJ1-6; 7 nucleotides line up with TRBD1. The CDR3 has 17 amino acids. The V and J ends lost 1 base and 4 bases, in that order; junction bases with no gene match: 7. Germline V gene sequence: CDR1 MGHDK, CDR2 SYGVNS. The CDR3 loop is CASSEFGPGGYNSPLHF. The CDR3 DNA reads TGTGCCAGCAGTGAATTTGGTCCAGGGGGATATAATTCACCCCTCCACTTT.

The rearrangement uses TRBV7-9 and TRBJ2-3; D is unclear. The CDR3 is 14 amino acids. CDR1 and CDR2 (germline): SEHNR, FQNEAQ (reference sequence). V was clipped by 2 bases and J by 1 base, with 7 bases between them. Here the CDR3 reads CASSLNLGTDTQYF. The CDR3 DNA follows: TGTGCCAGCAGCTTAAACCTGGGCACAGATACGCAGTATTTT.

This chain links TRBV6-5 with TRBJ2-7, with no clear D. This CDR3 has 14 residues. V lost 5 bases, J lost 0 bases, and 11 bases lay in between. CDR1 MNHEY and CDR2 SVGAGI come from the germline V gene. The chain's CDR3 is CASSRYRSSYEQYF. DNA of the CDR3: TGTGCCAGCAGTCGTTACCGGAGCTCCTACGAGCAGTACTTC.